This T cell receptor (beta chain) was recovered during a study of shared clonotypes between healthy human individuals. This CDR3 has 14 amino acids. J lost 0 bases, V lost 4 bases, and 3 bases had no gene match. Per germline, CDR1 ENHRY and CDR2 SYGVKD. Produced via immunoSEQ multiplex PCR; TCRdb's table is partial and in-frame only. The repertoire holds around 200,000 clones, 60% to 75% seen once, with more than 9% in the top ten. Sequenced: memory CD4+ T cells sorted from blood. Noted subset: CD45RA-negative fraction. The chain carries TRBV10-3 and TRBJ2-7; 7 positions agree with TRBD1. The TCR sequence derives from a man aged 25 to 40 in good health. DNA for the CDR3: TGTGCCATCAGTGTAGCAGGGGGCTCCTACGAGCAGTACTTC. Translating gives CAISVAGGSYEQYF.